The 15 T cell receptor beta chains below come from one sample, sequenced in a study of T cell responses to AZD1222 COVID-19 vaccine. TCRdb's table, derived via immunoSEQ multiplex PCR, lists solely in-frame clones and lacks some. The table records approximately 92,000 clones, about 90% of them present only once. Sequencing was performed on peripheral blood, taken on day 0 of AZD1222 vaccination. These receptors were collected from an adult in good health.

The chain recombines TRBV12-5 with TRBJ1-1, with D perhaps TRBD1 (5 bases). Per the germline V gene, CDR1 is LGHNT and CDR2 is FRNRAP. CDR3 length equals 17 residues. Trimming pared 5 bases from V and 1 base from J, leaving 20 bases between. CDR3 residues: CASGSPGTLTSNTEAFF. DNA of the CDR3: TGTGCTAGTGGTAGCCCCGGGACTCTCACATCGAACACTGAAGCTTTCTTT.

The chain couples TRBV28 to TRBJ1-6; 9 positions match TRBD1. V lost 6 bases and J lost 10; bases outside the gene matches: 10. The CDR3 consists of 15 residues. CDR1 and CDR2 (germline): MDHEN, SYDVKM. This CDR3 reads CASSGQGNIGSPLHF. The CDR3 DNA is TGTGCCAGCAGCGGACAGGGGAACATAGGGTCACCCCTCCACTTT.

This chain uses TRBV5-1 with TRBJ1-2; 7 bases agree with TRBD1. Germline CDR1 SGHRS, CDR2 YFSETQ. The CDR3 extends over 13 amino acids. After removal of 4 bases from V and 8 bases from J, the junction contained 8 bases not matched to a gene. DNA of the CDR3: TGCGCCAGCAGCGCTATTACAGGGGAAGGCTACACCTTC. This gives the protein CASSAITGEGYTF.

The rearrangement links TRBV27 to TRBJ1-4, with TRBD1 identical over 8 bases. Germline V gives CDR1 MNHEY, CDR2 SMNVEV (reference sequence). Trimming cost V 5 bases and J 8 bases; bases outside gene matches: 10. The CDR3 is made up of 15 amino acids. The CDR3 reads CASSTRTGLGEKLFF. The CDR3 nucleotides read TGTGCCAGCAGTACCCGGACAGGGCTAGGCGAAAAACTGTTTTTT.

The chain is built from TRBV2 and TRBJ2-2, with 12 bases lining up with TRBD2. The CDR3 covers 17 residues. Unmatched junction bases numbered 8, after V lost 7 bases and J lost 2 bases. CDR1 is SNHLY and CDR2 is FYNNEI in the germline V gene. The CDR3 protein is CASNELAGGPNTGELFF. The CDR3 DNA reads as TGTGCCAGCAACGAGCTAGCGGGAGGGCCTAACACCGGGGAGCTGTTTTTT. Full variable domain (missing parts from reference TRBV2 and TRBJ2-2): EPEVTQTPSHQVTQMGQEVILRCVPISNHLYFYWYRQILGQKVEFLVSFYNNEISEKSEIFDDQFSVERPDGSNFTLKIRSTKLEDSAMYFCASNELAGGPNTGELFFGEGSRLTVL.

The genes are TRBV4-1 and TRBJ1-2, with D possibly TRBD1 on 5 matching bases. Germline values: CDR1 MGHRA, CDR2 YSYEKL. The CDR3 length is 16 residues. Trimming shortened V by 5 bases and J by 6 bases, and 22 bases separated the two germline ends. DNA of the CDR3: TGCGCCAGCAGCAAAGGGGTGGGGCCGATGTTCCATGGCTACACCTTC. Its translation is CASSKGVGPMFHGYTF.

The chain recombines TRBV6-2 or TRBV6-3 with TRBJ2-7; 9 bases agree with TRBD1. CDR3 length: 16 amino acids. The germline gives CDR1 MNHEY, CDR2 SVGEGT. The ends lost 5 bases at V and 5 bases at J; junction bases unmatched: 13. The CDR3: CASSPLGTGRSHEQYF. DNA of the CDR3: TGTGCCAGCAGTCCCTTGGGGACAGGGCGGTCCCACGAGCAGTACTTC.

In this sample, this clone turned up once. The V and J genes are TRBV5-1 and TRBJ1-6, with D unresolved. CDR1 is SGHRS and CDR2 is YFSETQ in the germline V gene. Trimming removed 0 bases from V and 2 bases from J, with 6 bases in between. CDR3 size: 15 residues. The CDR3 DNA reads as TGCGCCAGCAGCTTGGGGACGGCCTATAATTCACCCCTCCACTTT. This codes for CASSLGTAYNSPLHF.

The chain carries TRBV5-1 and TRBJ2-1; 14 positions match TRBD2. The CDR3 spans 17 residues. From germline, CDR1 is SGHRS and CDR2 YFSETQ. Trimming at V came to 4 bases and at J to 8 bases, leaving 11 bases not matched to a gene. The CDR3 DNA reads TGCGCCAGCAGCCAATCGCGGGGACTAGCGGGGGAGTATGAGCAGTTCTTC. Translated, it gives CASSQSRGLAGEYEQFF.

V gene TRBV3-1 (or the pseudogene TRBV3-2) combines with J gene TRBJ2-1; TRBD2 agrees at 8 bases. The trim removed 4 bases at V and 13 bases at J, leaving 6 bases unmatched. There are 12 residues in the CDR3. CDR1 LGHDT and CDR2 YNNKEL come from the germline V gene (reference sequence). Written as DNA, the CDR3 is TGTGCCAGCAGCCCCGGGACTAGGAAACAGTTCTTC. It codes for CASSPGTRKQFF.

The V and J genes are TRBV9 and TRBJ2-3; TRBD1 agrees at 10 bases. Germline loops: CDR1 SGDLS, CDR2 YYNGEE. The CDR3 has 15 residues. V gave up 2 bases and J gave up 2 bases; unmatched junction bases: 2. Here the CDR3 reads CASSVDRGITDTQYF. In nucleotides, the CDR3 is TGTGCCAGCAGCGTGGACAGGGGGATCACAGATACGCAGTATTTT.

The chain employs TRBV6-5 and TRBJ1-5; D call uncertain. The V end was cut by 7 bases, the J end by 0 bases, with 10 bases between. The CDR3 covers 14 residues. CDR1 and CDR2 from the germline V gene are MNHEY and SVGAGI. The CDR3 region is CASNPGYSNQPQHF. The CDR3, as DNA: TGTGCCAGCAACCCCGGGTATAGCAATCAGCCCCAGCATTTT.

This chain links TRBV27 with TRBJ1-2; the match to TRBD1 covers 8 bases. The CDR3 extends over 13 amino acids. Germline values: CDR1 MNHEY, CDR2 SMNVEV (reference sequence). Trimming removed 2 bases from V and 8 bases from J; junction bases left unmatched: 4. The CDR3 here is CASSLNRGSGYTF. The CDR3 coding sequence is TGTGCCAGCAGTTTAAACAGGGGGAGCGGCTACACCTTC.

The J gene is TRBJ2-7, the V gene TRBV23-1; 8 nucleotides align to TRBD2. TRBV23-1 is an ORF; its function is uncertain. The CDR3 extends over 17 amino acids. V was pared by 4 bases and J by 2 bases, with 13 bases of the junction left unmatched. The CDR3 DNA sequence: TGCGCCAGCAGTCTCCCCCGGGGGGGGCAGTACGCCTACGAGCAGTACTTC. It yields the protein CASSLPRGGQYAYEQYF.

The V gene is TRBV9, the J gene TRBJ2-7, with 13 bases lining up with TRBD2. CDR3 size: 14 residues. CDR1 SGDLS and CDR2 YYNGEE come from the germline V gene. Germline trimming cut 3 bases from V and 6 bases from J; bases unmatched to any gene: 3. The CDR3 loop is CASSAGTSGTEQYF. In DNA, the CDR3 is TGTGCCAGCAGCGCCGGGACTAGCGGGACCGAGCAGTACTTC.